This TCR beta chain was sequenced for a study of blood T cell repertoires in COVID-19. The overall study: Acute-phase and convalescent COVID-19 samples originated in the United States, Italy and Spain.

V dropped 1 base and J dropped 8 bases, with 12 bases sitting between them. Germline V CDR1 and CDR2: SGDLS, YYNGEE. The CDR3 extends over 14 amino acids. This clone came up a few times. Measured with immunoSEQ multiplex PCR; TCRdb has only the in-frame clones, and not every one. The table includes over 100,000 clones, roughly 84% detected once. This rearrangement joins TRBV9 to TRBJ1-4; TRBD1 is a possible D gene (6 bases). The TCR sequence derives from a woman older than 75 with active or convalescent COVID-19. The sequencing input was peripheral blood. The DNA for the CDR3 is TGTGCCAGCAGCGTAAGTGGCCAGGGGGAAAAACTGTTTTTT. This codes for CASSVSGQGEKLFF. The full variable domain, rest sourced from reference TRBV9 and TRBJ1-4, is DSGVTQTPKHLITATGQRVTLRCSPRSGDLSVYWYQQSLDQGLQFLIQYYNGEERAKGNILERFSAQQFPDLHSELNLSSLELGDSALYFCASSVSGQGEKLFFGSGTQLSVL.